Below are 30 T cell receptor beta chains sequenced from a single sample in a study of blood T cell repertoires in COVID-19. The protocol was immunoSEQ multiplex PCR, while the TCRdb copy is restricted to in-frame clones and leaves out a portion. The sample shows 150,000 to 200,000 clones, about 81% of them seen only once. Material: peripheral blood. The source of these receptors is a human donor in a cohort sampled during active COVID-19.

The chain links TRBV7-9 to TRBJ1-1; tentatively, D is TRBD1 (6 bases). The CDR3 contains 13 residues. Germline V gene sequence: CDR1 SEHNR, CDR2 FQNEAQ (reference sequence). Trimming took off 4 bases at V and 8 bases at J, with 14 bases between the two ends. The CDR3 nucleotides read TGTGCCAGCAGCTCCCCCCGACAGGTCGAAGCTTTCTTT. Encoded protein: CASSSPRQVEAFF. The entire variable domain, with the rest obtained from reference TRBV7-9 and TRBJ1-1, is as follows: DTGVSQNPRHKITKRGQNVTFRCDPISEHNRLYWYRQTLGQGPEFLTYFQNEAQLEKSRLLSDRFSAERPKGSFSTLEIQRTEQGDSAMYLCASSSPRQVEAFFGQGTRLTVV.

The rearrangement joins TRBV30 to TRBJ2-5; 14 positions agree with TRBD2. V dropped 3 bases and J dropped 5; count of bases not matched to a gene: 8. CDR3 size: 16 residues. CDR1 is GTSNPN, CDR2 SVGIG, per germline (reference sequence). CDR3 sequence (DNA): TGTGCCTGGAGGAGACTAGCGGGGGGGTGGTCGGAGACCCAGTACTTC. This translates into CAWRRLAGGWSETQYF.

V is TRBV14 and J is TRBJ1-3, with TRBD1 as a possible D gene (6 bases). CDR3 length: 17 residues. Deletions cut 4 bases from V and 2 bases from J, with 18 bases between. Per germline, CDR1 SGHDN and CDR2 FVKESK. The CDR3: CASSPLVGGRPGNTIYF. CDR3 DNA: TGTGCCAGCAGCCCCCTCGTCGGGGGGCGACCTGGAAACACCATATATTTT.

This clone was detected many times. V is TRBV12-3 or TRBV12-4 and J is TRBJ1-2; D unresolved. The CDR3 is 13 amino acids. The V end lost 6 bases, the J end lost 8 bases, and 16 bases lay between the germline ends. The CDR3 here is CASRRGVIGGYTF. The DNA for the CDR3 is TGTGCCAGCAGGCGCGGGGTGATTGGAGGCTACACCTTC.

CDR3 region: CSCSVHNEKLFF. For the CDR3, the DNA is TGCAGCTGTAGCGTACATAATGAAAAACTGTTTTTT. The genes are TRBV29-1 and TRBJ1-4; D gene unclear. The CDR3 extends over 12 amino acids. Trimming stripped 8 bases from V and 4 bases from J, with 11 bases between. Germline CDR1 SQVTM, CDR2 ANQGSEA.

The chain uses TRBV5-6 and TRBJ1-6, with a possible D match to TRBD1 (5 bases). The germline CDR1 and CDR2 sequences are SGHDT and YYEEEE. V was trimmed by 4 bases and J by 14 bases, leaving 22 bases between them. This CDR3 spans 15 amino acids. The CDR3, as DNA: TGTGCCAGCAGCCGTGGATCCGGGGGGGTCGCGGCCCTCCACTTT. It specifies CASSRGSGGVAALHF. The variable domain in full, with the rest retrieved from reference TRBV5-6 and TRBJ1-6, is DAGVTQSPTHLIKTRGQQVTLRCSPKSGHDTVSWYQQALGQGPQFIFQYYEEEERQRGNFPDRFSGHQFPNYSSELNVNALLLGDSALYLCASSRGSGGVAALHFGNGTRLTVT.

This clone showed up just once. This chain connects TRBV6-2 or TRBV6-3 to TRBJ2-1; 10 nucleotides align to TRBD1. The CDR3 loop spans 15 amino acids. From germline, CDR1 is MNHEY and CDR2 SVGEGT. Trimming cost V 6 bases and J 7 bases; bases outside gene matches: 9. The CDR3 bases are TGTGCCAGCAGCCAGGGACAGGGGAATTGGAATGAGCAGTTCTTC. Its translation is CASSQGQGNWNEQFF.

V is TRBV27 and J is TRBJ1-5; TRBD1 agrees at 9 bases. The V and J ends lost 6 bases and 7 bases, in that order; junction bases with no gene match: 10. The V gene's germline CDR1 is MNHEY and CDR2 SMNVEV (reference sequence). This CDR3 has 15 residues. The CDR3 reads CASRPPGQGSQPQHF. The CDR3 DNA reads TGTGCCAGCAGGCCGCCGGGACAGGGTAGCCAGCCCCAGCATTTT.

This clone was seen only a few times. The chain employs TRBV5-4 and TRBJ1-1; 10 bases agree with TRBD1. J gave up 1 base and V 4 bases, and 7 bases lay outside the gene matches. Per the germline V gene, CDR1 is SGHNT and CDR2 is YYREEE (reference sequence). The CDR3 has 16 residues. CDR3: CASSRQGAIANTEAFF. The CDR3 bases are TGTGCCAGCAGCCGACAGGGGGCGATCGCGAACACTGAAGCTTTCTTT. The full variable domain, its missing parts supplied by reference TRBV5-4 and TRBJ1-1, is ETGVTQSPTHLIKTRGQQVTLRCSSQSGHNTVSWYQQALGQGPQFIFQYYREEENGRGNFPPRFSGLQFPNYSSELNVNALELDDSALYLCASSRQGAIANTEAFFGQGTRLTVV.

DNA of the CDR3: TGTGCCAGCAGCTTGGGACACATGGGGACTCAGCCCCAGCATTTT. Its protein product is CASSLGHMGTQPQHF. The chain combines TRBV7-9 with TRBJ1-5, with D possibly TRBD1 on 6 matching bases. Germline V gene data show CDR1 as SEHNR and CDR2 as FQNEAQ (reference sequence). The CDR3 consists of 15 residues. V shed 3 bases and J shed 6 bases, with 15 bases lying between them.

Many counts were recorded for this clone. The V and J genes are TRBV5-1 and TRBJ2-7; the D gene is possibly TRBD2 (5 bases). The CDR3 contains 12 residues. The ends were cut back, 4 bases at V and 0 bases at J, with 5 bases in the middle. CDR1 and CDR2 from the germline V gene are SGHRS and YFSETQ. DNA for the CDR3: TGCGCCAGCAGCCGGGACTCCTACGAGCAGTACTTC. Translating it yields CASSRDSYEQYF.

The chain uses TRBV12-3 or TRBV12-4 and TRBJ1-2, with 7 nucleotides matching TRBD1. V lost 6 bases to trimming and J lost 6 bases; unmatched junction nucleotides: 4. The CDR3 is 12 residues long. The CDR3 spells CASSFTGDGYTF. CDR3 in DNA: TGTGCCAGCAGCTTCACAGGGGATGGCTACACCTTC.

V usage is TRBV10-1 and J usage is TRBJ2-7; 12 nucleotides agree with TRBD2. The junction had 4 bases not matched to a gene; V was cut back by 2 bases and J by 2 bases. Germline assignment: CDR1 WNHNN and CDR2 SYGVQD (reference sequence). This CDR3 is built from 16 residues. This CDR3 is CASSEASGRAAYEQYF. CDR3 nucleotides: TGCGCCAGCAGTGAGGCTAGCGGGAGGGCCGCCTACGAGCAGTACTTC.

The chain recombines TRBV6-5 with TRBJ1-3; D might be TRBD1 (5 bases). The CDR3 is made up of 15 amino acids. Trimming stripped 9 bases from V and 2 bases from J, with 17 bases between. Germline V CDR1 and CDR2: MNHEY, SVGAGI. CDR3 nucleotides: TGTGCCAGTAGAGGACATACAGGCCCTGGAAACACCATATATTTT. Residues: CASRGHTGPGNTIYF.

This chain joins TRBV6-2 or TRBV6-3 and TRBJ2-7; D is uncertain. V lost 2 bases to trimming and J lost 0 bases, with 5 bases between them. The CDR3 contains 13 residues. Germline assignment: CDR1 MNHEY and CDR2 SVGEGT. In DNA form, the CDR3 reads TGTGCCAGCAGTTACGCTAGCTCCTACGAGCAGTACTTC. Its translation is CASSYASSYEQYF.

The V and J genes are TRBV5-1 and TRBJ2-3; 12 nucleotides align to TRBD2. The CDR3 is 18 amino acids. Germline CDR1 and CDR2: SGHRS and YFSETQ. With 0 bases clipped from V and 1 base from J, the junction kept 6 bases outside the gene matches. CDR3 nucleotide sequence: TGCGCCAGCAGCTTGGGACTAGCGGGAGACTTGGGCACAGATACGCAGTATTTT. Protein: CASSLGLAGDLGTDTQYF.

The chain couples TRBV18 to TRBJ1-6; D might be TRBD1 (5 bases). V was trimmed by 2 bases and J by 5 bases, leaving 13 bases between them. The CDR3 runs to 16 residues. Looked up from germline, CDR1 is KGHSH and CDR2 is LQKENI. This chain's CDR3 is CASSPAGQRNNSPLHF. The CDR3 DNA reads TGTGCCAGCTCACCAGCGGGGCAGAGGAATAATTCACCCCTCCACTTT. Supplemented by reference TRBV18 and TRBJ1-6, the full variable domain reads NAGVMQNPRHLVRRRGQEARLRCSPMKGHSHVYWYRQLPEEGLKFMVYLQKENIIDESGMPKERFSAEFPKEGPSILRIQQVVRGDSAAYFCASSPAGQRNNSPLHFGNGTRLTVT.

The CDR3 DNA reads TGTGCCAGCAGTGGGGGGTTAAGCGACGAGCAGTACTTC. Its protein is CASSGGLSDEQYF. The chain combines TRBV27 with TRBJ2-7, with a weak D call TRBD2 (6 bases). The CDR3 consists of 13 residues. V gave up 5 bases and J gave up 5 bases, with 13 bases separating them. Germline assignment: CDR1 MNHEY and CDR2 SMNVEV (reference sequence).

The chain uses TRBV7-3 and TRBJ2-1; 11 positions match TRBD2. The V segment lost 5 bases and the J segment 7 bases; nucleotides outside the gene matches: 13. The CDR3 has 17 amino acids. CDR1 is SGHTA and CDR2 is FQGTGA in the germline V gene. CDR3 loop: CASSAEPGLAEWNEQFF. The CDR3 nucleotides read TGTGCCAGCAGCGCTGAACCGGGACTAGCGGAGTGGAATGAGCAGTTCTTC.

J is TRBJ2-3 and V is TRBV7-3, with TRBD2 identical over 10 bases. Trimming removed 5 bases from V and 4 bases from J; junction bases left unmatched: 9. This CDR3 spans 16 amino acids. CDR1 is SGHTA, CDR2 FQGTGA, per germline. CDR3 region: CASSLHPSGSADTQYF. The CDR3 bases are TGTGCCAGCAGCCTACATCCTAGCGGGAGCGCAGATACGCAGTATTTT.

The chain is built from TRBV6-5 and TRBJ2-2; D might be TRBD2 (7 bases). This CDR3 has 15 residues. The germline V gene has CDR1 MNHEY and CDR2 SVGAGI. V lost 7 bases and J lost 4, with 16 bases in between. The CDR3 nucleotides are TGTGCCAGCACCCGGGGGGCCGTGCGCACCGGGGAGCTGTTTTTT. Residues: CASTRGAVRTGELFF.

This rearrangement joins TRBV30 to TRBJ1-1, with D possibly matching TRBD1 (6 bases). In germline, CDR1 is GTSNPN, CDR2 SVGIG (reference sequence). The CDR3 extends over 13 amino acids. Between the trimmed V and J ends, which lost 2 bases and 1 base, there was a span of 8 bases. CDR3 nucleotides: TGTGCCTGGAGTCAGGACAGGAACACTGAAGCTTTCTTT. It encodes CAWSQDRNTEAFF.

The rearrangement uses TRBV4-1 and TRBJ2-7, with D tentatively TRBD2 (6 bases). V lost 1 base and J 5 bases, leaving 18 bases between the germline ends. Germline V gene sequence: CDR1 MGHRA, CDR2 YSYEKL. The CDR3 spans 16 residues. CDR3 residues: CASSQGPGGWENEQYF. DNA for the CDR3: TGCGCCAGCAGCCAAGGACCCGGAGGGTGGGAGAACGAGCAGTACTTC.

The J gene is TRBJ2-1, the V gene TRBV6-4; 11 bases line up with TRBD2. The CDR3 contains 15 residues. J gave up 2 bases and V 3 bases, and 0 bases lay outside the gene matches. CDR1 and CDR2 (germline): MRHNA, SNTAGT. The CDR3 DNA reads as TGTGCCAGCAGTGAGGGACTAGCGGCCTACAATGAGCAGTTCTTC. This encodes CASSEGLAAYNEQFF.

The chain has TRBV19 and TRBJ1-2; 7 bases are a match to TRBD1. Germline CDR1 and CDR2: LNHDA and SQIVND (reference sequence). The CDR3 is 15 amino acids. V lost 5 bases, J lost 0 bases, and 6 bases stayed unmatched. The CDR3 coding sequence is TGTGCCAGTAGTGCTACTCAGGGGGCTAACTATGGCTACACCTTC. Its translation is CASSATQGANYGYTF.

To note about this clone: Its ends do not fully match the called genes, so a read error is possible. The V gene is TRBV28, the J gene TRBJ1-1, with a tentative D call TRBD1 (6 bases). The CDR3 is 11 amino acids. CDR1 and CDR2 (germline): MDHEN, SYDVKM. The CDR3 protein is CASSLQGLLGF. In nucleotides, the CDR3 is TGTGCCAGCAGCCTACAGGGCCTCCTCGGCTTT.

This clone was recorded only once. V gene TRBV6-2 or TRBV6-3 combines with J gene TRBJ2-1; D is ambiguous. Trimming stripped 6 bases from V and 0 bases from J, with 9 bases between. Germline lookup yields CDR1 MNHEY and CDR2 SVGEGT. The CDR3 consists of 14 residues. CDR3 DNA sequence: TGTGCCAGCAGCCGAGCGAGCTCCTACAATGAGCAGTTCTTC. Protein sequence: CASSRASSYNEQFF.

The chain joins TRBV11-2 to TRBJ2-1, with a possible D match to TRBD1 (6 bases). CDR1 SGHAT and CDR2 FQNNGV come from the germline V gene. V dropped 0 bases and J dropped 0 bases, with 9 bases sitting between them. This CDR3 has 16 residues. CDR3 residues: CASSLDQGGSYNEQFF. The CDR3 DNA reads TGTGCCAGCAGCTTAGATCAAGGGGGCTCCTACAATGAGCAGTTCTTC. The full variable domain, completed using reference TRBV11-2 and TRBJ2-1, is EAGVAQSPRYKIIEKRQSVAFWCNPISGHATLYWYQQILGQGPKLLIQFQNNGVVDDSQLPKDRFSAERLKGVDSTLKIQPAKLEDSAVYLCASSLDQGGSYNEQFFGPGTRLTVL.

V and J are TRBV27 and TRBJ2-1; D is undetermined. The CDR3 runs 13 residues. V was pared by 2 bases and J by 3 bases, with 5 bases between. Germline assignment: CDR1 MNHEY and CDR2 SMNVEV (reference sequence). CDR3 bases: TGTGCCAGCAGTTTAATTTACTACAATGAGCAGTTCTTC. Protein sequence: CASSLIYYNEQFF.

The chain is built from TRBV5-5 and TRBJ2-2; D gene ambiguous. V dropped 4 bases and J dropped 5 bases, with 9 bases sitting between them. Germline V lookup: CDR1 SGHKS, CDR2 YYEKEE (reference sequence). The CDR3 consists of 13 residues. The CDR3 is CASSPAETGELFF. CDR3 coding DNA: TGTGCCAGCAGCCCTGCGGAGACCGGGGAGCTGTTTTTT.